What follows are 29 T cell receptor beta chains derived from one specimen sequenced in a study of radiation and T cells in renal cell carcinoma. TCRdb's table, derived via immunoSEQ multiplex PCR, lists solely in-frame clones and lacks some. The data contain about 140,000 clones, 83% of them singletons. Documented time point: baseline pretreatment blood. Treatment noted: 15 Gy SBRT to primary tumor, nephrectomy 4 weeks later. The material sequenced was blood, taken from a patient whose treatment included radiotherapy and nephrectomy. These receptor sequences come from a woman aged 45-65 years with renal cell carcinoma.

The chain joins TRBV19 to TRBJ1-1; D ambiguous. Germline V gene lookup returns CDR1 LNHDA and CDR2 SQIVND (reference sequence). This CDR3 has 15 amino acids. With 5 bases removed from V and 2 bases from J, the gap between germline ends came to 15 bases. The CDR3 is CASSLPGSDNTEAFF. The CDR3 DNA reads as TGTGCCAGTAGTCTTCCGGGGTCGGATAACACTGAAGCTTTCTTT.

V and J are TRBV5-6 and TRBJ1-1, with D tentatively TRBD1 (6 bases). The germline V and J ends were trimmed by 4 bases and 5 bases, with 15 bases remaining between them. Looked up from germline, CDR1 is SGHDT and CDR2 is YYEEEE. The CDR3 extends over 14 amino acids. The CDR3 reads CASSPQGGGTEAFF. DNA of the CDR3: TGTGCCAGCAGCCCGCAAGGGGGAGGTACTGAAGCTTTCTTT.

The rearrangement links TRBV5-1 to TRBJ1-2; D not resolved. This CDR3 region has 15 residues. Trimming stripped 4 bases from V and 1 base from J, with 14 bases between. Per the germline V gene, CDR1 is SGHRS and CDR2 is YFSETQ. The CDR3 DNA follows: TGCGCCAGCAGCCCGGGAGGTCAATTTAACTATGGCTACACCTTC. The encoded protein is CASSPGGQFNYGYTF.

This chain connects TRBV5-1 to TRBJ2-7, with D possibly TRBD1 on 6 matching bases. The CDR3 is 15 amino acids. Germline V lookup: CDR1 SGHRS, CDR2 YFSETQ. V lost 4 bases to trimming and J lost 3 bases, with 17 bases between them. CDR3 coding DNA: TGCGCCAGCAGCCCAGATCGGACAGTCCACTACGAGCAGTACTTC. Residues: CASSPDRTVHYEQYF. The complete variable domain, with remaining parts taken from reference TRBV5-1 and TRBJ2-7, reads KAGVTQTPRYLIKTRGQQVTLSCSPISGHRSVSWYQQTPGQGLQFLFEYFSETQRNKGNFPGRFSGRQFSNSRSEMNVSTLELGDSALYLCASSPDRTVHYEQYFGPGTRLTVT.

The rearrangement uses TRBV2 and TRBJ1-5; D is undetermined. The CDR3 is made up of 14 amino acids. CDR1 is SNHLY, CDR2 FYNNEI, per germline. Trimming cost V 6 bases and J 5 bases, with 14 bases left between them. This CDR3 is CASSPTAPDQPQHF. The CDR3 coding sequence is TGTGCCAGCAGCCCGACGGCTCCGGATCAGCCCCAGCATTTT. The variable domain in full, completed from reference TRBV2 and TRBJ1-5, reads EPEVTQTPSHQVTQMGQEVILRCVPISNHLYFYWYRQILGQKVEFLVSFYNNEISEKSEIFDDQFSVERPDGSNFTLKIRSTKLEDSAMYFCASSPTAPDQPQHFGDGTRLSIL.

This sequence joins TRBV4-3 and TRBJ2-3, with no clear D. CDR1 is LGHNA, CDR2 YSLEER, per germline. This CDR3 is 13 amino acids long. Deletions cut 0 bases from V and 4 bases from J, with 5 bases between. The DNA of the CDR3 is TGCGCCAGCAGCCAAGATTGGGCAGATACGCAGTATTTT. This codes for CASSQDWADTQYF.

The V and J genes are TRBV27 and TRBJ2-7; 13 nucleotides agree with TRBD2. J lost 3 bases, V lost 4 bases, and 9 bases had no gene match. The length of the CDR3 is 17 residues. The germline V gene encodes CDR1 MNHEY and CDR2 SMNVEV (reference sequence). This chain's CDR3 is CASSSRWGTSGIYEQYF. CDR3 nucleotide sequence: TGTGCCAGCAGTTCCCGTTGGGGGACTAGCGGGATCTACGAGCAGTACTTC.

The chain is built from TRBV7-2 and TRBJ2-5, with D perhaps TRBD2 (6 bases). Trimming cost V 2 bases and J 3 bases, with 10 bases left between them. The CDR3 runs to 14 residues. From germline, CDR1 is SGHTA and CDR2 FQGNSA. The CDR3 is CASSLSSGEETQYF. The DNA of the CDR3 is TGTGCCAGCAGCTTAAGTAGCGGCGAAGAGACCCAGTACTTC.

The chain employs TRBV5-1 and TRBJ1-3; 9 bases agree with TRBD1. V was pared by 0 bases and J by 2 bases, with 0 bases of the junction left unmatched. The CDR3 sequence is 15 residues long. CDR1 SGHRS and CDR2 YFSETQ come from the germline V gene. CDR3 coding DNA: TGCGCCAGCAGCTTGGGGACAGGGGCTGGAAACACCATATATTTT. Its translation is CASSLGTGAGNTIYF.

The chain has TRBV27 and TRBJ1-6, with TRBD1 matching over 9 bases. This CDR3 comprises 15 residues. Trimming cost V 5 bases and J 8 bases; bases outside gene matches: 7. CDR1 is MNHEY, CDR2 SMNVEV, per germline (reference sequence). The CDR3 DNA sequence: TGTGCCAGCAGTGACCGGGACAGGGCAGATTCACCCCTCCACTTT. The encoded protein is CASSDRDRADSPLHF.

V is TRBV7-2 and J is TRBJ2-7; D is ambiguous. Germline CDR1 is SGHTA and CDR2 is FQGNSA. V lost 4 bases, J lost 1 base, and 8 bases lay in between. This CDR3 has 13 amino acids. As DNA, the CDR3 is TGTGCCAGCAGCTCAAGTCCATCCTACGAGCAGTACTTC. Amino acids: CASSSSPSYEQYF. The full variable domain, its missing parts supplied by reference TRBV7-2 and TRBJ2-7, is GAGVSQSPSNKVTEKGKDVELRCDPISGHTALYWYRQSLGQGLEFLIYFQGNSAPDKSGLPSDRFSAERTGGSVSTLTIQRTQQEDSAVYLCASSSSPSYEQYFGPGTRLTVT.

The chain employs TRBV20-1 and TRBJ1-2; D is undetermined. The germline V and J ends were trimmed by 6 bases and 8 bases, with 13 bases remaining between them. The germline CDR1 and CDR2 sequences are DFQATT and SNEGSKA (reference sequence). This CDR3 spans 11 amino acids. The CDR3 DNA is TGCAGTGCCGCGATCGATGGCGGCTACACCTTC. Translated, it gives CSAAIDGGYTF.

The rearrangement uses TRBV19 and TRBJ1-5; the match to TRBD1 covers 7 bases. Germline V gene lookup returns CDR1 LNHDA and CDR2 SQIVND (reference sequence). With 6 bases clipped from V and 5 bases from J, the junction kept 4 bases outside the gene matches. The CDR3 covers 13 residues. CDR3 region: CASSRQGDQPQHF. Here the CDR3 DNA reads TGTGCCAGTAGCAGACAGGGTGATCAGCCCCAGCATTTT.

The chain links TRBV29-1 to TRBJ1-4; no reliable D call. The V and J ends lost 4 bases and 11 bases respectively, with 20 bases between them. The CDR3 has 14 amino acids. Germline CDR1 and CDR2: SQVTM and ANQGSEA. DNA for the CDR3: TGCAGCGTTGTAACCGGACCCACCGGCGGGAAACTGTTTTTT. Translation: CSVVTGPTGGKLFF.

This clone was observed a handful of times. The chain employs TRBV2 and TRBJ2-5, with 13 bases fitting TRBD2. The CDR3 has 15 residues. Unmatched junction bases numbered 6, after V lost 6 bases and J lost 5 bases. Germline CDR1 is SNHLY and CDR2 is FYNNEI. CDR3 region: CASRELTSGGETQYF. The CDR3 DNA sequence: TGTGCCAGCAGAGAATTGACTAGCGGGGGGGAGACCCAGTACTTC.

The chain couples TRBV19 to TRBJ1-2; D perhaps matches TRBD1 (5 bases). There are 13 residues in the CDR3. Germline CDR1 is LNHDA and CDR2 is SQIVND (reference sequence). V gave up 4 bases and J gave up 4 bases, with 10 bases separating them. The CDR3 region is CASSKGVVYGYTF. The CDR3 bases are TGTGCCAGTAGTAAAGGGGTCGTCTATGGCTACACCTTC. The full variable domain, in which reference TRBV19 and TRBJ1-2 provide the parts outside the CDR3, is DGGITQSPKYLFRKEGQNVTLSCEQNLNHDAMYWYRQDPGQGLRLIYYSQIVNDFQKGDIAEGYSVSREKKESFPLTVTSAQKNPTAFYLCASSKGVVYGYTFGSGTRLTVV.

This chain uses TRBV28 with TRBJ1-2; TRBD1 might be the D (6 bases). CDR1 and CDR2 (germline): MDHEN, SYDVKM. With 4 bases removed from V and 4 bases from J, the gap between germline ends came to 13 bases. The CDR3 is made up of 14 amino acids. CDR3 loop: CASSYRDTVYGYTF. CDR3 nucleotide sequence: TGTGCCAGCAGTTATCGGGACACGGTCTATGGCTACACCTTC.

The CDR3 DNA reads TGTGCCAGCAGCCAAGTACCGATCAACACCATATATTTT. The encoded protein is CASSQVPINTIYF. J is TRBJ1-3 and V is TRBV14; D unresolved. Trimming left V 1 base short and J 7 bases short, with 8 bases between. Germline V gene data show CDR1 as SGHDN and CDR2 as FVKESK. The CDR3 loop spans 13 amino acids. The whole variable domain, filled in from reference TRBV14 and TRBJ1-3, reads EAGVTQFPSHSVIEKGQTVTLRCDPISGHDNLYWYRRVMGKEIKFLLHFVKESKQDESGMPNNRFLAERTGGTYSTLKVQPAELEDSGVYFCASSQVPINTIYFGEGSWLTVV.

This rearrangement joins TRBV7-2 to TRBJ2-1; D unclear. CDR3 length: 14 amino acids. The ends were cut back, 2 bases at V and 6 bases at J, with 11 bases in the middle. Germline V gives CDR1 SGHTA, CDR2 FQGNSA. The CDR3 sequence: CASSLNPVSNEQFF. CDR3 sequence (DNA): TGTGCCAGCAGCTTAAACCCGGTAAGCAATGAGCAGTTCTTC.

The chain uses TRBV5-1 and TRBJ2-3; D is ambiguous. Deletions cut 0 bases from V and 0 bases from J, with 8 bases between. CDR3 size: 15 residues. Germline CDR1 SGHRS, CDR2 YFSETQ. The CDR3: CASSLASTSTDTQYF. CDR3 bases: TGCGCCAGCAGCTTGGCCTCGACAAGCACAGATACGCAGTATTTT.

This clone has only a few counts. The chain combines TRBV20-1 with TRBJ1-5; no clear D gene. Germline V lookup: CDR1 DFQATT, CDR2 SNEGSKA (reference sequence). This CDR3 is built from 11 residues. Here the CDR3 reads CTLDSNQPQHF. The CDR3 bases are TGCACACTAGATAGCAATCAGCCCCAGCATTTT.

This CDR3 is CASSLWTPEPYF. CDR3 bases: TGTGCCAGCAGCTTATGGACACCCGAGCCGTATTTT. The chain links TRBV7-2 to TRBJ2-3; tentative D call: TRBD1 (5 bases). V was pared by 2 bases and J by 14 bases, with 14 bases between. The CDR3 loop spans 12 amino acids. Germline CDR1 SGHTA, CDR2 FQGNSA.

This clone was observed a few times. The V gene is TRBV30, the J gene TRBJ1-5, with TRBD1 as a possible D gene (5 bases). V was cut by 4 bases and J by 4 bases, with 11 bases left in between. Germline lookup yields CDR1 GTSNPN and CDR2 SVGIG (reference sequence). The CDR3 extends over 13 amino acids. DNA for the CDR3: TGTGCCTGGACAGACAGCAATAATCAGCCCCAGCATTTT. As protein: CAWTDSNNQPQHF.

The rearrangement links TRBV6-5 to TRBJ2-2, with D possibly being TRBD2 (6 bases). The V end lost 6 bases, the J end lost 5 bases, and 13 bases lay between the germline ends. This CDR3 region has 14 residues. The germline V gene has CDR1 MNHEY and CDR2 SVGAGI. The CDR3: CASRRSGVTGELFF. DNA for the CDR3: TGTGCCAGCAGGCGTTCGGGAGTAACCGGGGAGCTGTTTTTT.

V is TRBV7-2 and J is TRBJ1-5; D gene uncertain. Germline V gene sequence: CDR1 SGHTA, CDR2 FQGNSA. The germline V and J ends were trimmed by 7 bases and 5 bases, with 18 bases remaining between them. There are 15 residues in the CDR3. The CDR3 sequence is CASTNGLGNDQPQHF. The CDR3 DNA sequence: TGTGCCAGCACGAACGGACTAGGGAACGATCAGCCCCAGCATTTT.

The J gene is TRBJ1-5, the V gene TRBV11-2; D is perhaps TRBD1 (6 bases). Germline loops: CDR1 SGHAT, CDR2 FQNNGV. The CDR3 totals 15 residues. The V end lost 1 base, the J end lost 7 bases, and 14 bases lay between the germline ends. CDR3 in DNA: TGTGCCAGCAGCTTAGCGGCAGGGGAATGGCAGCCCCAGCATTTT. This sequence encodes CASSLAAGEWQPQHF.

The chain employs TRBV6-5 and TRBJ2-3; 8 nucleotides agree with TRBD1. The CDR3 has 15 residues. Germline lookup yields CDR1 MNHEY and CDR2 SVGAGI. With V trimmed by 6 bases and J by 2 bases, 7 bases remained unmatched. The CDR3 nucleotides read TGTGCCAGCAGACGACAGGGGAGTCCCACAGATACGCAGTATTTT. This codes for CASRRQGSPTDTQYF.

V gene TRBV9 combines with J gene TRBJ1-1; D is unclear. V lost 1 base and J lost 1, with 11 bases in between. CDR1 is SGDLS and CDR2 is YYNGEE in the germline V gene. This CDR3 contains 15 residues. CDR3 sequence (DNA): TGTGCCAGCAGCGTACCGGACGGAACGAACACTGAAGCTTTCTTT. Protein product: CASSVPDGTNTEAFF.

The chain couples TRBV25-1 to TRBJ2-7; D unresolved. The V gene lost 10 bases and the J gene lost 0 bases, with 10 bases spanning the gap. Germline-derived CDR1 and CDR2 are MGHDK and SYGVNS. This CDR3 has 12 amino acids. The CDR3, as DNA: TGTGCCACCACCAGTTCCTCCTACGAGCAGTACTTC. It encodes CATTSSSYEQYF.